This TCR beta chain was found in a study of identical twins. Study-wide points: Abundant beta clonotypes from cord blood bore fewer insertions; memory repertoires lacked this pattern. Zero-insertion results could be subject to partial confounding by invariant MAIT and iNKT cells. The study found that models underestimated out-of-frame TCR alpha sharing in monozygotic twins.

This clonotype was seen a handful of times. Its cognate antigen is unknown. Healthy Caucasians were all of the donors. MiXCR, applied by TCRdb to the 5' RACE reads, yields one record per CDR3 protein. This table holds some 570,000 distinct CDR3 sequences, about a fifth found once. With 8 bases clipped from V and 5 bases from J, the junction kept 4 bases outside the gene matches. The CDR3 is made up of 12 amino acids. Another study also made use of these data, one on yellow fever vaccine responses in identical twins.

The chain employs TRBV12-3 or TRBV12-4 and TRBJ2-5; 8 bases agree with TRBD2. This receptor was taken from a woman under 30 in good health. The sequenced sample was CD4+ T cells sorted from blood. Here the CDR3 DNA reads TGTGCCAGCCTGGGACTAGTGGAGACCCAGTACTTC. This translates into CASLGLVETQYF.